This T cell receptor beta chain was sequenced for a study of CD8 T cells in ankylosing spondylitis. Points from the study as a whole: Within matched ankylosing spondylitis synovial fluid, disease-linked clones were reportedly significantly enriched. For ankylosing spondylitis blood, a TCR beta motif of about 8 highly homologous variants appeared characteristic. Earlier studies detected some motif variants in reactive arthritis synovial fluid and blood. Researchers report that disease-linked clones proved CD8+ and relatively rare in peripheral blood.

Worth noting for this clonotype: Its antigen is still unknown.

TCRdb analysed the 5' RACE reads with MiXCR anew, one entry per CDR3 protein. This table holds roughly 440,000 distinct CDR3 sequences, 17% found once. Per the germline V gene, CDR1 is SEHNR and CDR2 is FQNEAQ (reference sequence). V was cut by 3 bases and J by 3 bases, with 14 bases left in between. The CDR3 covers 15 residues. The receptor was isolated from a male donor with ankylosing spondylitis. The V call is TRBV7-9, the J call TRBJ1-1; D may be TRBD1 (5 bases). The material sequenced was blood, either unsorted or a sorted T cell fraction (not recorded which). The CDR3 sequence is CASSLRGLGYTEAFF. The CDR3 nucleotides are TGTGCCAGCAGCTTGAGGGGATTGGGGTACACTGAAGCTTTCTTT.